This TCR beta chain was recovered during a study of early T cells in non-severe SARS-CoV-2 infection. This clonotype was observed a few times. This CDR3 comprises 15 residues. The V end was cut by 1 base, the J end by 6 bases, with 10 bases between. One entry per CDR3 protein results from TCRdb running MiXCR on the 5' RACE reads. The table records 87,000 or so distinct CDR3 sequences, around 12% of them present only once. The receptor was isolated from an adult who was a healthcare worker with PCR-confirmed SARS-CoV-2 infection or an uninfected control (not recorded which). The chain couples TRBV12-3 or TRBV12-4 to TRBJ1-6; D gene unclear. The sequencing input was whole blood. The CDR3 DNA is TGTGCCAGCAGTTTAGTTGGGCAGATTAATTCACCCCTCCACTTT. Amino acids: CASSLVGQINSPLHF.